This note documents a single TCR beta chain sequence. TCRdb reprocessed the 5' RACE reads, with one entry per CDR3 protein and no DNA. The table for this sample gives over 150,000 distinct CDR3 sequences. This specimen belongs to a study of monozygotic twins with inflammatory bowel disease. Germline-derived CDR1 and CDR2 are SGHAT and FQNNGV. The CDR3 consists of 15 residues. Sequenced material: blood. The chain recombines TRBV11-2 with TRBJ2-1; TCRdb's assignment of TRBD1 cannot be checked, as there is no DNA. This clonotype was obtained from a human donor with ulcerative colitis or Crohn's disease, or a healthy co-twin of an affected twin (not recorded which). The CDR3 loop is CASSSPRGGYNEQFF.